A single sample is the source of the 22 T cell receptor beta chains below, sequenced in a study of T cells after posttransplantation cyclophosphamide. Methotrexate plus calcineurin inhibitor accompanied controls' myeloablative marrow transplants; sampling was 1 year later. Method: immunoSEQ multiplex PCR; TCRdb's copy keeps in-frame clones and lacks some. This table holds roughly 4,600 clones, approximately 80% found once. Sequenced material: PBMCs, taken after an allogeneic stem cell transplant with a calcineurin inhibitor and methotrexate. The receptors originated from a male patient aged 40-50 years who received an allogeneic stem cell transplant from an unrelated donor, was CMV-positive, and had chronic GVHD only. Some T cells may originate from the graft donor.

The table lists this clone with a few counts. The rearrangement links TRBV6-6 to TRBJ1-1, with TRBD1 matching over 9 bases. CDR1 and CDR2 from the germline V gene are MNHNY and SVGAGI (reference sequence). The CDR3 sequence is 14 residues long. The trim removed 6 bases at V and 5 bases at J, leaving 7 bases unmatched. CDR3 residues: CASSGTGLRTEAFF. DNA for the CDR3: TGTGCCAGCAGCGGGACAGGGCTTCGAACTGAAGCTTTCTTT.

As DNA, the CDR3 is TGTGCCAGCACCTTAGCATCCTTTTCCTACGAGCAGTACTTC. This gives the protein CASTLASFSYEQYF. The rearrangement joins TRBV6-1 to TRBJ2-7; D not resolved. The germline CDR1 and CDR2 sequences are MNHNS and SASEGT. This CDR3 contains 14 residues. V was cut by 7 bases and J by 1 base, with 14 bases left in between.

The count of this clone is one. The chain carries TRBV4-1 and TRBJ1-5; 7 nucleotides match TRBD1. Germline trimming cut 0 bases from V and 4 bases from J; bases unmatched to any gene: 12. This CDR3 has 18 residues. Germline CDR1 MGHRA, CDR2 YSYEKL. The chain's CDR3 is CASSQDPIPNRGNQPQHF. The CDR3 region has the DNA TGCGCCAGCAGCCAAGACCCGATACCCAACAGGGGTAATCAGCCCCAGCATTTT.

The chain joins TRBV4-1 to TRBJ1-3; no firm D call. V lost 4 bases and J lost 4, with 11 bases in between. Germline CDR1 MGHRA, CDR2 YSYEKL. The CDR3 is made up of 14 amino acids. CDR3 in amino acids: CASSLGSFGNTIYF. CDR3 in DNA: TGCGCCAGCAGCCTCGGGTCCTTCGGAAACACCATATATTTT.

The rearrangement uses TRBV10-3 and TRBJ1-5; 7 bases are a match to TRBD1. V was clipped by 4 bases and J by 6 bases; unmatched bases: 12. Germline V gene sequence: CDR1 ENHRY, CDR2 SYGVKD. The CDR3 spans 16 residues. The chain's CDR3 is CAISASDRVRAQPQHF. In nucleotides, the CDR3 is TGTGCCATCAGTGCCTCCGACAGGGTCAGGGCTCAGCCCCAGCATTTT.

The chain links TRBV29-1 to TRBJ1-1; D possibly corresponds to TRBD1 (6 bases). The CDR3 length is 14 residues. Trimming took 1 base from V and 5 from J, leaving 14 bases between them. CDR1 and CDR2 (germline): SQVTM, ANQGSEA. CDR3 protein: CSVEARGIKTEAFF. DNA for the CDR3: TGCAGCGTTGAAGCCAGGGGAATCAAGACTGAAGCTTTCTTT. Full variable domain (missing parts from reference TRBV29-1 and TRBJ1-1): SAVISQKPSRDICQRGTSLTIQCQVDSQVTMMFWYRQQPGQSLTLIATANQGSEATYESGFVIDKFPISRPNLTFSTLTVSNMSPEDSSIYLCSVEARGIKTEAFFGQGTRLTVV.

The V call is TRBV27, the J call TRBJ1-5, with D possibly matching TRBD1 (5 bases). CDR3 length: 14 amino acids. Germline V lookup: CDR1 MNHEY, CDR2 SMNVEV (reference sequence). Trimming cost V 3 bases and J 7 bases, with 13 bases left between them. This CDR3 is CASSFFGAGQPQHF. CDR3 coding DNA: TGTGCCAGCAGTTTTTTTGGGGCGGGGCAGCCCCAGCATTTT.

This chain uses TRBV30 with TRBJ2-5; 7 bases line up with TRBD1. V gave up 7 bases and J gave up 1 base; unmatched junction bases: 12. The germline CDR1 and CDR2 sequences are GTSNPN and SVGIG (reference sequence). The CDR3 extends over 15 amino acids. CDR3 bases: TGTGCCTCGCAAACCGGGACAGCGGTCCAAGAGACCCAGTACTTC. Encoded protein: CASQTGTAVQETQYF.

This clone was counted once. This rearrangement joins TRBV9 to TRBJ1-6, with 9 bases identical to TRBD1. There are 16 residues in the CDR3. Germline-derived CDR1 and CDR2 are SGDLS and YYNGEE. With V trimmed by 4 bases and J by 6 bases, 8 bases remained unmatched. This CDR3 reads CASSKTPGQGNSPLHF. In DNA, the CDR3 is TGTGCCAGCAGCAAAACGCCGGGACAGGGTAATTCACCCCTCCACTTT.

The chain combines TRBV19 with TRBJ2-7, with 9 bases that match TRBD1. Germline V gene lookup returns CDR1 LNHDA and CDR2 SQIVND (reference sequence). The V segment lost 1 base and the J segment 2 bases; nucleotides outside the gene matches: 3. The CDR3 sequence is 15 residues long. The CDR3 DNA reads TGTGCCAGTAGTATAGGGACAGGGGCTCCCTACGAGCAGTACTTC. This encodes CASSIGTGAPYEQYF.

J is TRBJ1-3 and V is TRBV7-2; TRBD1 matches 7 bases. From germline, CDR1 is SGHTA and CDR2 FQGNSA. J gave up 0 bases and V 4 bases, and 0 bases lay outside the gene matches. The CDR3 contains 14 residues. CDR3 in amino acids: CASSWDSSGNTIYF. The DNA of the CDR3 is TGTGCCAGCAGCTGGGACAGCTCTGGAAACACCATATATTTT.

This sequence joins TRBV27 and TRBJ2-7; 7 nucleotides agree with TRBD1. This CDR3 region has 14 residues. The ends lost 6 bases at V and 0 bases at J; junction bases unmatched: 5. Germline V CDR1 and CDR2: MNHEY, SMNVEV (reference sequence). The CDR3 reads CASSPGTVSYEQYF. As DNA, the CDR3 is TGTGCCAGCAGCCCCGGGACAGTCTCCTACGAGCAGTACTTC.

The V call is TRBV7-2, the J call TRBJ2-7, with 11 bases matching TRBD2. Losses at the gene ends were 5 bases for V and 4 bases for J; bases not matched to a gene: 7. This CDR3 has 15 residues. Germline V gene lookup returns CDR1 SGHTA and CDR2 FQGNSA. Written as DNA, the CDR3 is TGTGCCAGCAGCCCATTAGCGGGAGGGAAGTACGAGCAGTACTTC. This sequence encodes CASSPLAGGKYEQYF.

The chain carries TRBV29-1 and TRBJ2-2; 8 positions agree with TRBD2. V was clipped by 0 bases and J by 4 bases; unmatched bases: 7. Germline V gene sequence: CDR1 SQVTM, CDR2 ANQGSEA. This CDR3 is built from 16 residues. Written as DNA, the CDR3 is TGCAGCGTTGAAGATCTGGCTAGCGGGCCCACCGGGGAGCTGTTTTTT. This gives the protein CSVEDLASGPTGELFF.

In DNA form, the CDR3 reads TGCGCCAGCAGCTTGGACGGTAATGGCTACACCTTC. It codes for CASSLDGNGYTF. The rearrangement joins TRBV5-1 to TRBJ1-2; D is ambiguous. CDR3 length equals 12 residues. V was pared by 0 bases and J by 6 bases, with 6 bases between. Germline CDR1 reads SGHRS; CDR2 reads YFSETQ.

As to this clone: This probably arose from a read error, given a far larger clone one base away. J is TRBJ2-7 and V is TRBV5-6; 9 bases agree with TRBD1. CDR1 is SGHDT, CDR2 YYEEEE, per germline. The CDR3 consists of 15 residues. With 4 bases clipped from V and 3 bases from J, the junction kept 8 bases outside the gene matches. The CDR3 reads CASSPGGTGCYEQYF. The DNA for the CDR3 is TGTGCCAGCAGCCCAGGAGGGACAGGGTGCTACGAGCAGTACTTC.

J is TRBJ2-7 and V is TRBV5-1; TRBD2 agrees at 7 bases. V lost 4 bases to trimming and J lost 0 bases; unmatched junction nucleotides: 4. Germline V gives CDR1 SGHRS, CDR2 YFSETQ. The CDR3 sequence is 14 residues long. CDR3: CASSLWGGSYEQYF. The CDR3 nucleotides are TGCGCCAGCAGCCTCTGGGGGGGCTCCTACGAGCAGTACTTC.

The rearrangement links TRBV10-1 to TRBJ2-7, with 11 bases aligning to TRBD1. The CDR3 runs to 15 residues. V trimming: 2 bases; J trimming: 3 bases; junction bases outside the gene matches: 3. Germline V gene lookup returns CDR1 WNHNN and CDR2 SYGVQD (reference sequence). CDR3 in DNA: TGCGCCAGCAGTGAGGGAGGGACAGGGGGCTACGAGCAGTACTTC. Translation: CASSEGGTGGYEQYF.

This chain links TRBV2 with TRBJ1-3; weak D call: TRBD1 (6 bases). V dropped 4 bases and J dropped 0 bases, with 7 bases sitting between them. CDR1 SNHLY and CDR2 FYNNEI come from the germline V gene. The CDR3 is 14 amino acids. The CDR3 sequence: CASSGGGSGNTIYF. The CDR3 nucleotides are TGTGCCAGCAGTGGAGGGGGCTCTGGAAACACCATATATTTT.

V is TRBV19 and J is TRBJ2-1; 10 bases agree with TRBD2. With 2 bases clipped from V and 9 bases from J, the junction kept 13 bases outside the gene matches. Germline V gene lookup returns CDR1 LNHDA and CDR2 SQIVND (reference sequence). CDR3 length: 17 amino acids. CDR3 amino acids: CASSIPRAASGRVEQFF. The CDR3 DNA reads TGTGCCAGTAGTATACCCAGGGCGGCTAGCGGGAGAGTTGAGCAGTTCTTC.

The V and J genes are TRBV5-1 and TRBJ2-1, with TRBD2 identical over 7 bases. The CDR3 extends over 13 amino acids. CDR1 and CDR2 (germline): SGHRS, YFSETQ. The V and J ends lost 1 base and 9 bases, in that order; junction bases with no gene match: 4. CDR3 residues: CASSLRLAGEQFF. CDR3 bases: TGCGCCAGCAGCTTGCGACTAGCTGGTGAGCAGTTCTTC. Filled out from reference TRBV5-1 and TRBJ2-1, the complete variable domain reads KAGVTQTPRYLIKTRGQQVTLSCSPISGHRSVSWYQQTPGQGLQFLFEYFSETQRNKGNFPGRFSGRQFSNSRSEMNVSTLELGDSALYLCASSLRLAGEQFFGPGTRLTVL.

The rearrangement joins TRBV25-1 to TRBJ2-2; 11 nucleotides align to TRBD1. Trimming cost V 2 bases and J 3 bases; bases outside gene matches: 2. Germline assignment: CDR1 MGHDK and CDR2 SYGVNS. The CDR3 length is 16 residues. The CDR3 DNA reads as TGTGCCAGCAGTGAAGGACAGGGGGCAGACACCGGGGAGCTGTTTTTT. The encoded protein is CASSEGQGADTGELFF.